This T cell receptor (beta chain) was identified in a study of vaccination effects on CD4 cells after COVID-19. For the study at large: Samples collected post-vaccine were obtained a median of 72 days after the second dose.

Expansion with viral peptide pools was applied to antigen-specific CD4+ T cells by the ViraFEST assay prior to sequencing. The culture ran for roughly ten days, and then CD4+ T cells were isolated. As their vaccination, participants received two doses of either BNT162b2 or mRNA-1273. All vaccine recipients tested negative for nucleocapsid antibodies and had never contracted SARS-CoV-2 infection. Cultures used 2 million to 2.5 million PBMC per well, 9 to 10 IU/ml IL-2 and approximately 10 ug/ml peptides. Concerning this clone itself: Its antigen is currently unknown.

The CDR3 is 17 amino acids. The germline V gene encodes CDR1 SNHLY and CDR2 FYNNEI. The ends were cut back, 2 bases at V and 2 bases at J, with 16 bases in the middle. Clones were read by immunoSEQ multiplex PCR, and TCRdb kept only the in-frame ones, dropping some. Counted here are approximately 83,000 clones, about three quarters occurring once; the ten biggest clones make up roughly 1.1%. The sequence came from a human donor who received a COVID-19 vaccine. The V and J genes are TRBV2 and TRBJ1-5, with D unclear. Sequencing used CD4+ T cells from PBMCs cultured with HCoV-OC43 spike peptides, obtained after COVID-19 vaccination. The subset was: HCoV-OC43 spike overlapping peptide pool stimulation. The CDR3 spells CASSENIPGAGNQPQHF. CDR3 nucleotides: TGTGCCAGCAGTGAAAATATTCCCGGCGCTGGCAATCAGCCCCAGCATTTT.